The T cell receptor (beta chain) described here comes from a study of blood T cells in healthy people across ages. With a J-beta primer mix and a sample-barcoded 5' primer, a second PCR ran about 6 to 11 cycles. MiXCR, run by TCRdb on the 5' RACE reads, gives a single entry per CDR3 protein. The sample has about 1.8 million distinct CDR3 sequences; approximately 50% are singletons. The V gene lost 3 bases and the J gene lost 7 bases, with 13 bases spanning the gap. The CDR3 runs to 13 residues. Looked up from germline, CDR1 is DFQATT and CDR2 is SNEGSKA (reference sequence). This clonotype was recorded only once.

The TCR sequence derives from a woman aged 35 to 49 in good health. The chain has TRBV20-1 and TRBJ1-5; possible D gene TRBD1, 6 bases. The sample consisted of blood. The CDR3 nucleotides read TGCAGTGCTAGTAGGGGGGGAGGGCAGCCCCAGCATTTT. Residues: CSASRGGGQPQHF.